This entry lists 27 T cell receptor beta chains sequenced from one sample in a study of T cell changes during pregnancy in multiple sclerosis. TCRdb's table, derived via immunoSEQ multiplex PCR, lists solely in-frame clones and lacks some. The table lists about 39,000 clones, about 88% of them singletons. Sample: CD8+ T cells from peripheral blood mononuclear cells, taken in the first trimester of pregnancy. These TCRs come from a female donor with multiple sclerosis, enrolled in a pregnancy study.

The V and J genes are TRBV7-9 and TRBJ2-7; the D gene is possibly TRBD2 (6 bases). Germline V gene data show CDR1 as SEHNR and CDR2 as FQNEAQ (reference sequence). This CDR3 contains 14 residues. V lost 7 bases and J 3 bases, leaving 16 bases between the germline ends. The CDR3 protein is CASTGAGFHYEQYF. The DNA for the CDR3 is TGTGCCAGCACCGGGGCGGGGTTCCACTACGAGCAGTACTTC. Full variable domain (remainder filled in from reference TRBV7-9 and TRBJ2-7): DTGVSQNPRHKITKRGQNVTFRCDPISEHNRLYWYRQTLGQGPEFLTYFQNEAQLEKSRLLSDRFSAERPKGSFSTLEIQRTEQGDSAMYLCASTGAGFHYEQYFGPGTRLTVT.

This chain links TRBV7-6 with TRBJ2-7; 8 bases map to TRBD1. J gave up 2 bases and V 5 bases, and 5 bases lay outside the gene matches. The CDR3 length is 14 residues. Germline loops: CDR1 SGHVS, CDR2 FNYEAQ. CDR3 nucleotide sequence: TGTGCCAGCAGCGGCGGACAGGGACCCTACGAGCAGTACTTC. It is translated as CASSGGQGPYEQYF.

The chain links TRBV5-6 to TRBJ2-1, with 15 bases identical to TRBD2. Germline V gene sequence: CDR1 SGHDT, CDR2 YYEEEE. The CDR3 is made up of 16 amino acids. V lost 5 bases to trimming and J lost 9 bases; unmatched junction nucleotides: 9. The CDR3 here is CASSIGTSGGPSEQFF. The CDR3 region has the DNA TGTGCCAGCAGTATTGGGACTAGCGGGGGGCCCAGTGAGCAGTTCTTC.

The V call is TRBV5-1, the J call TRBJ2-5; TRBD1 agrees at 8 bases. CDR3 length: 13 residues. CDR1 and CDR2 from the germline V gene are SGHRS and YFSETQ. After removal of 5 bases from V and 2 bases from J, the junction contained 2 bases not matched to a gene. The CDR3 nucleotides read TGCGCCAGCAGGCGGACAGGGCAAGAGACCCAGTACTTC. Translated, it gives CASRRTGQETQYF.

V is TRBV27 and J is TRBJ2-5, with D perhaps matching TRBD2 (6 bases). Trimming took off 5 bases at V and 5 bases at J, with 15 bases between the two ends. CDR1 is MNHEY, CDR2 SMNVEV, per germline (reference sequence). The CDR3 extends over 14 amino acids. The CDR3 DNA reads TGTGCCAGCAGTCAGGGACTTCCCGGGGAGACCCAGTACTTC. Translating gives CASSQGLPGETQYF.

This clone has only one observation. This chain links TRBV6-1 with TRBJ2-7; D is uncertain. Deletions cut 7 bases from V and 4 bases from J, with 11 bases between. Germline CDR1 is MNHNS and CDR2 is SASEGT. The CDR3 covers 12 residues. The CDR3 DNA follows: TGTGCCAGCATTGGGCCGGTATACGAGCAGTACTTC. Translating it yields CASIGPVYEQYF.

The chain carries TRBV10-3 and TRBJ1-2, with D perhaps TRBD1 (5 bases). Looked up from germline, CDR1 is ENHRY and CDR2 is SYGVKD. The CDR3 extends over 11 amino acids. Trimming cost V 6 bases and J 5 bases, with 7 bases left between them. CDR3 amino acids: CAIRGTYGYTF. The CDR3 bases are TGTGCCATCAGGGGGACTTATGGCTACACCTTC.

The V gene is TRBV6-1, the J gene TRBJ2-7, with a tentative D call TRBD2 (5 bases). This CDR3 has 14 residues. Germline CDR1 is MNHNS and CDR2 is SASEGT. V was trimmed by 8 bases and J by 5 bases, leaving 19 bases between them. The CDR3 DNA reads TGTGCCAGCCTGACCACAGAGGGTATCCACGAGCAGTACTTC. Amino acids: CASLTTEGIHEQYF.

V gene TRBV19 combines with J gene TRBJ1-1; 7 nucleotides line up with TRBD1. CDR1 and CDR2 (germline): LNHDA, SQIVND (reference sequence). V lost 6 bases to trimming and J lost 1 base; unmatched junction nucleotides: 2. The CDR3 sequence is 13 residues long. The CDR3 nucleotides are TGTGCCAGTAGAAACAGGGGGAACACTGAAGCTTTCTTT. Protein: CASRNRGNTEAFF.

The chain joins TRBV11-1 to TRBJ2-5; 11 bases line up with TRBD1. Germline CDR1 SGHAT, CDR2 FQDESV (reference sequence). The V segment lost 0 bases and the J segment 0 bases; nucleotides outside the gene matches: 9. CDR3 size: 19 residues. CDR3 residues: CASSLAPRVGQGDQETQYF. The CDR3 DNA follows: TGTGCCAGCAGCTTAGCGCCCCGGGTGGGACAGGGGGACCAAGAGACCCAGTACTTC.

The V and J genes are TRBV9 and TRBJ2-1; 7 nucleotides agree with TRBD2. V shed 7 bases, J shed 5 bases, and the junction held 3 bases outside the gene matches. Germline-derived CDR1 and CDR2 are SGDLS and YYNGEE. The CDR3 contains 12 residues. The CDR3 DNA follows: TGTGCCAGCGGTGGGGGGGACAATGAGCAGTTCTTC. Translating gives CASGGGDNEQFF. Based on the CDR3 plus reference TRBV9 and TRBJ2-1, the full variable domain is DSGVTQTPKHLITATGQRVTLRCSPRSGDLSVYWYQQSLDQGLQFLIQYYNGEERAKGNILERFSAQQFPDLHSELNLSSLELGDSALYFCASGGGDNEQFFGPGTRLTVL.

The CDR3 reads CASSQLAGGRYEQFF. In DNA, the CDR3 is TGTGCCAGCAGTCAACTAGCGGGGGGGCGGTATGAGCAGTTCTTC. This chain links TRBV6-5 with TRBJ2-1, with 13 bases matching TRBD2. This CDR3 comprises 15 residues. V lost 5 bases to trimming and J lost 8 bases; unmatched junction nucleotides: 6. Germline V gives CDR1 MNHEY, CDR2 SVGAGI.

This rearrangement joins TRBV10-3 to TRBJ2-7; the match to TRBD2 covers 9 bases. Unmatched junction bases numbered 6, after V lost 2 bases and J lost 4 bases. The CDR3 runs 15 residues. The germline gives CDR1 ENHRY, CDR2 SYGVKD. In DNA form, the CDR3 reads TGTGCCATCAGTGAGACGGCTAGCGGGGTGTACGAGCAGTACTTC. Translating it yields CAISETASGVYEQYF.

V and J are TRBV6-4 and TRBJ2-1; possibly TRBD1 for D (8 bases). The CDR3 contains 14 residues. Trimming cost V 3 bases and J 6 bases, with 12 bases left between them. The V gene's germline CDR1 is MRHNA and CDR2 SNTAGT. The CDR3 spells CASSETGEGNEQFF. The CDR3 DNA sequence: TGTGCCAGCAGTGAGACAGGGGAGGGCAATGAGCAGTTCTTC.

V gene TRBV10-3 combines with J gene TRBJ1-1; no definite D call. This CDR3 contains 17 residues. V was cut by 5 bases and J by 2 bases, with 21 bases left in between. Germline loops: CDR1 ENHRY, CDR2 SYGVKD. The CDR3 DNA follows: TGTGCCATCAGTTACACAGAAGCCGCGGGTCCTAACACTGAAGCTTTCTTT. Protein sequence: CAISYTEAAGPNTEAFF.

The DNA for the CDR3 is TGTGCCAGCAGCTCCTGGGACAGGGGGCAGGGCTATGGCTACACCTTC. It yields the protein CASSSWDRGQGYGYTF. V usage is TRBV11-2 and J usage is TRBJ1-2, with TRBD1 identical over 12 bases. V shed 4 bases, J shed 4 bases, and the junction held 7 bases outside the gene matches. This CDR3 is 16 amino acids long. Germline CDR1 reads SGHAT; CDR2 reads FQNNGV.

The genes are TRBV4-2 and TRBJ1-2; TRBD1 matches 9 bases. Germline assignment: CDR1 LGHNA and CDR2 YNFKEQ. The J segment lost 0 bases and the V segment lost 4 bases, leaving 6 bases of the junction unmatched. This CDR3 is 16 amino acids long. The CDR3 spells CASSPDRGPPNYGYTF. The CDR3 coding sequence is TGTGCCAGCAGCCCGGACAGGGGCCCTCCTAACTATGGCTACACCTTC.

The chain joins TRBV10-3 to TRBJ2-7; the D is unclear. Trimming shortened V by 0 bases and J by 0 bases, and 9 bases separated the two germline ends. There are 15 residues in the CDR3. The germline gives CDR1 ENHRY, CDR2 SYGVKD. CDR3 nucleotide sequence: TGTGCCATCAGTGAGTCGCCGTGGAGCTCCTACGAGCAGTACTTC. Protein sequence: CAISESPWSSYEQYF.

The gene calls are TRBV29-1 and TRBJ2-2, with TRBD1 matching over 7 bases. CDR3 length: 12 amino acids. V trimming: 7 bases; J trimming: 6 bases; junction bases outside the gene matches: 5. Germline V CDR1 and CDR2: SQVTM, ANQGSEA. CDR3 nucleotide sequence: TGCAGCGGACAGGGCTGGGCCGGGGAGCTGTTTTTT. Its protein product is CSGQGWAGELFF.

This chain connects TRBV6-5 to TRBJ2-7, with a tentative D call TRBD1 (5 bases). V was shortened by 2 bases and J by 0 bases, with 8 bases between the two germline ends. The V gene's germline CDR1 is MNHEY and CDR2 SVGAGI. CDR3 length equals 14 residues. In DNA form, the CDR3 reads TGTGCCAGCAGTTACCTAGACAGCTCCTACGAGCAGTACTTC. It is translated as CASSYLDSSYEQYF.

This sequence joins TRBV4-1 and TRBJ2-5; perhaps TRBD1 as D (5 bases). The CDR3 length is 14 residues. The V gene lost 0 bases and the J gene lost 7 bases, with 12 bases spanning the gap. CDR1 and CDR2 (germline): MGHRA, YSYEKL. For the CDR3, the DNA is TGCGCCAGCAGCCAAGATGGGGCTTTGGGGACCCAGTACTTC. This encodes CASSQDGALGTQYF.

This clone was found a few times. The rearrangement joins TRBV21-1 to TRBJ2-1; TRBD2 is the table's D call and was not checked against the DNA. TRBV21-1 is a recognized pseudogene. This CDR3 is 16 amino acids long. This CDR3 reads CASSSRPGTSDNEQFF. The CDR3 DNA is TGTGCCAGCAGCAGCCGCCCTGGGACTAGTGATAATGAGCAGTTCTTC.

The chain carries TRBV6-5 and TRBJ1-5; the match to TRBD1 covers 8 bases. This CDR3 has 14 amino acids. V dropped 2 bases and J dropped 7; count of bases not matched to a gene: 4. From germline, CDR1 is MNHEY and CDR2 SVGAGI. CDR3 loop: CASSYETGAQPQHF. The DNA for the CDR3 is TGTGCCAGCAGTTACGAGACAGGGGCCCAGCCCCAGCATTTT.

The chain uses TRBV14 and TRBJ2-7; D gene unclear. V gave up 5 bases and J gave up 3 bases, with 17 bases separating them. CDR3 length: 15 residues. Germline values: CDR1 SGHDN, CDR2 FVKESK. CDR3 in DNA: TGTGCCAGCAGCTTTTACAGTACGGTAGGCTACGAGCAGTACTTC. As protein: CASSFYSTVGYEQYF.

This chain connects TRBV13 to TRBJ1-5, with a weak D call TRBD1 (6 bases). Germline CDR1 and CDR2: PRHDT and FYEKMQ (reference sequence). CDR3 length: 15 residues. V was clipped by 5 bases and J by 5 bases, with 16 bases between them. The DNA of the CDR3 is TGTGCCAGCAGCGCTCGGGGGGCGCCGGATCAGCCCCAGCATTTT. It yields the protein CASSARGAPDQPQHF.

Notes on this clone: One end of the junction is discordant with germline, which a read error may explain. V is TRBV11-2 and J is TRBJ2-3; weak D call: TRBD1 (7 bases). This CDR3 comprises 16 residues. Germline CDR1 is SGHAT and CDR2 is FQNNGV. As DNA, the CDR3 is TGTGCCAGCAGCGTAGACCCAGGGGGGCCTACAGATACGCAGTATTTT. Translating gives CASSVDPGGPTDTQYF.

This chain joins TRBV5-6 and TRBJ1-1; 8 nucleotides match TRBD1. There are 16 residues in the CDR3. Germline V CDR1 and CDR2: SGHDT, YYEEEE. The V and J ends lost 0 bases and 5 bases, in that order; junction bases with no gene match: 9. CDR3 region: CASSLVPGGAYTEAFF. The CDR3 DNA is TGTGCCAGCAGCTTGGTTCCAGGGGGCGCTTATACTGAAGCTTTCTTT.